This is a list of T cell receptor beta chains from one sample in a study of T cells in Graves' hyperthyroidism and ophthalmopathy. TCRdb re-called the multiplex PCR reads through MiXCR, storing one row per CDR3 protein. The repertoire includes roughly 740,000 distinct CDR3 sequences, 16% of them detected once, and 8.4% sits in the top ten. Specimen: blood. Receptors originate from a man aged 18 to 29 with Graves' hyperthyroidism. Both conserved end residues are part of each CDR3. Fields, in order: J gene, clone size, V gene, D gene, CDR3 DNA, CDR3 protein. The D gene is left open where the match is weak. Expanded clones are given a class, and other clones once, few, many or no size at all.

J gene: TRBJ1-5
clone size: .
V gene: TRBV28
D gene: .
CDR3 DNA: TGTGCCAGCAGTCCTCAGGGCTTCCGACAGCCCCAGCATTTT
CDR3 protein: CASSPQGFRQPQHF

J gene: TRBJ2-7
clone size: .
V gene: TRBV12-3/TRBV12-4
D gene: .
CDR3 DNA: TGTGCCAGCGGCATAGGGCGGGCCGAGCAGTACTTC
CDR3 protein: CASGIGRAEQYF

J gene: TRBJ2-2
clone size: few
V gene: TRBV6-1
D gene: TRBD1
CDR3 DNA: TGTGCCAGCAGTCTCCGGGACAGTGATACCGGGGAGCTGTTTTTT
CDR3 protein: CASSLRDSDTGELFF

J gene: TRBJ1-2
clone size: .
V gene: TRBV15
D gene: .
CDR3 DNA: TGTGCCACCAGCAGAGACGTTGGTGGCTACACCTTC
CDR3 protein: CATSRDVGGYTF

J gene: TRBJ1-4
clone size: many
V gene: TRBV7-8
D gene: TRBD1
CDR3 DNA: TGTGCCAGCAGCCCCCTGACAGGGGATGAAAAACTGTTTTTT
CDR3 protein: CASSPLTGDEKLFF

J gene: TRBJ1-5
clone size: .
V gene: TRBV2
D gene: .
CDR3 DNA: TGTGCCAGCAGTGAGTTCATCTATAGCAATCAGCCCCAGCATTTT
CDR3 protein: CASSEFIYSNQPQHF

J gene: TRBJ2-1
clone size: once
V gene: TRBV19
D gene: TRBD2
CDR3 DNA: TGTGCCAGTAGTCCCCGGGCTAGCGGGAGGGCCTTTAATGAGCAGTTCTTC
CDR3 protein: CASSPRASGRAFNEQFF

J gene: TRBJ2-7
clone size: many
V gene: TRBV12-3/TRBV12-4
D gene: .
CDR3 DNA: TGTGCCAGCAGTTCCAGGGTTGACTCCTACGAGCAGTACTTC
CDR3 protein: CASSSRVDSYEQYF

J gene: TRBJ1-5
clone size: many
V gene: TRBV12-3/TRBV12-4
D gene: .
CDR3 DNA: TGTGCCAGCAAAGGAGGAGGGTATCAGCCCCAGCATTTT
CDR3 protein: CASKGGGYQPQHF

J gene: TRBJ2-1
clone size: many
V gene: TRBV28
D gene: TRBD2
CDR3 DNA: TGTGCCAGCAGTTCTAGCGGGAGTGTCAATGAGCAGTTCTTC
CDR3 protein: CASSSSGSVNEQFF

J gene: TRBJ2-1
clone size: few
V gene: TRBV7-9
D gene: .
CDR3 DNA: TGTGCCAGCAGCTTAGCGTCGGCCGGGTACAATGAGCAGTTCTTC
CDR3 protein: CASSLASAGYNEQFF

J gene: TRBJ1-5
clone size: many
V gene: TRBV18
D gene: .
CDR3 DNA: TGTGCCAGCTCATCCCTTCGGGTACCTGATCAGCCCCAGCATTTT
CDR3 protein: CASSSLRVPDQPQHF

J gene: TRBJ2-3
clone size: .
V gene: TRBV27
D gene: .
CDR3 DNA: TGTGCCAGCAGTTTCCAATCACTAGAGGGCACAGATACGCAGTATTTT
CDR3 protein: CASSFQSLEGTDTQYF

J gene: TRBJ2-7
clone size: .
V gene: TRBV20-1
D gene: TRBD2
CDR3 DNA: TGCAGTGCTAGAGGGGGGGGGGGGGACGAGCAGTACTTC
CDR3 protein: CSARGGGGDEQYF

J gene: TRBJ2-7
clone size: few
V gene: TRBV7-9
D gene: TRBD2
CDR3 DNA: TGTGCCAGCAGCTTAGGACTAGCGGGAGTACGGTACTACGAGCAGTACTTC
CDR3 protein: CASSLGLAGVRYYEQYF

J gene: TRBJ2-7
clone size: few
V gene: TRBV6-2/TRBV6-3
D gene: TRBD2
CDR3 DNA: TGTGCCAGCAGTTCTCTAGCGGGAGGGCTCCACGAGCAGTACTTC
CDR3 protein: CASSSLAGGLHEQYF

J gene: TRBJ2-2
clone size: many
V gene: TRBV2
D gene: TRBD1
CDR3 DNA: TGTGCCAGCAGTGGGGGGACAGGGGGAATCAACACCGGGGAGCTGTTTTTT
CDR3 protein: CASSGGTGGINTGELFF

J gene: TRBJ2-4
clone size: .
V gene: TRBV6-1
D gene: TRBD1
CDR3 DNA: TGTGCCAGCTCCAGGACAGGGAGAAACATTCAGTACTTC
CDR3 protein: CASSRTGRNIQYF

J gene: TRBJ2-3
clone size: many
V gene: TRBV30
D gene: .
CDR3 DNA: TGTGCCTGGAGTGTCCACGGCCCCGCAGATACGCAGTATTTT
CDR3 protein: CAWSVHGPADTQYF

J gene: TRBJ2-5
clone size: many
V gene: TRBV7-8
D gene: TRBD2
CDR3 DNA: TGTGCCAGCAGCTCCTGGACTAGCCCCTCTCGGGGAGAGACCCAGTACTTC
CDR3 protein: CASSSWTSPSRGETQYF

J gene: TRBJ1-5
clone size: many
V gene: TRBV6-2/TRBV6-3
D gene: .
CDR3 DNA: TGTGCCAGCAGTTACCCCACAGGGAGCATTTATAGCAATCAGCCCCAGCATTTT
CDR3 protein: CASSYPTGSIYSNQPQHF

J gene: TRBJ2-1
clone size: many
V gene: TRBV30
D gene: TRBD2
CDR3 DNA: TGTGCCTGGGGGAGCGGGAGCCATGAGCAGTTCTTC
CDR3 protein: CAWGSGSHEQFF

J gene: TRBJ1-1
clone size: many
V gene: TRBV5-1
D gene: .
CDR3 DNA: TGCGCCAGCAGCCTGAAAGGGTCGGTCGGCGAAGCTTTCTTT
CDR3 protein: CASSLKGSVGEAFF

J gene: TRBJ2-7
clone size: .
V gene: TRBV5-1
D gene: .
CDR3 DNA: TGCGCCAGCAGCGGGGCAGGGCCCCTCAACGAGCAGTACTTC
CDR3 protein: CASSGAGPLNEQYF

J gene: TRBJ1-2
clone size: .
V gene: TRBV18
D gene: TRBD1
CDR3 DNA: TGTGCCAGCTCACCTTACCGGGACAGGGGCCTTAACTATGGCTACACCTTC
CDR3 protein: CASSPYRDRGLNYGYTF

J gene: TRBJ2-7
clone size: many
V gene: TRBV20-1
D gene: TRBD1
CDR3 DNA: TGCAGTGCTGACAGGGGGTTTCAAAAGGAGCAGTACTTC
CDR3 protein: CSADRGFQKEQYF

J gene: TRBJ2-2
clone size: .
V gene: TRBV6-1
D gene: .
CDR3 DNA: TGTGCCAGCGGCGAGGCTGAGGGGGATAACACCGGGGAGCTGTTTTTT
CDR3 protein: CASGEAEGDNTGELFF

J gene: TRBJ1-6
clone size: .
V gene: TRBV27
D gene: .
CDR3 DNA: TGTGCCAGCAACTCATATAATTCACCCCTCCACTTT
CDR3 protein: CASNSYNSPLHF

J gene: TRBJ2-3
clone size: few
V gene: TRBV5-4
D gene: .
CDR3 DNA: TGTGCCAGCAGCGGTTGGACAGTTACTAGCACAGATACGCAGTATTTT
CDR3 protein: CASSGWTVTSTDTQYF

J gene: TRBJ2-5
clone size: many
V gene: TRBV12-3/TRBV12-4
D gene: .
CDR3 DNA: TGTGCCAGCAGACCACTAGAAGGGGAGACCCAGTACTTC
CDR3 protein: CASRPLEGETQYF

J gene: TRBJ1-1
clone size: many
V gene: TRBV20-1
D gene: TRBD1
CDR3 DNA: TGCAGTGCCAGTTTTCGGCGTCCGGACAGGGTGCACACTGAAGCTTTCTTT
CDR3 protein: CSASFRRPDRVHTEAFF

J gene: TRBJ2-1
clone size: .
V gene: TRBV4-1
D gene: .
CDR3 DNA: TGCGCCAGCAGCCACCGCTCTAGTGAGCAGTTCTTC
CDR3 protein: CASSHRSSEQFF

J gene: TRBJ2-1
clone size: .
V gene: TRBV5-5
D gene: .
CDR3 DNA: TGTGCCAGCAGCTTGAAGCGGAGCCCCTACAATGAGCAGTTCTTC
CDR3 protein: CASSLKRSPYNEQFF

J gene: TRBJ2-1
clone size: .
V gene: TRBV7-9
D gene: TRBD1
CDR3 DNA: TGTGCCAGCAGCCTCGGGACAGGGGCGTCTGATGAGCAGTTCTTC
CDR3 protein: CASSLGTGASDEQFF

J gene: TRBJ2-2
clone size: .
V gene: TRBV7-9
D gene: TRBD2
CDR3 DNA: TGTGCCAGCAGCTTACTAGCGGGAGAAGTCACCGGGGAGCTGTTTTTT
CDR3 protein: CASSLLAGEVTGELFF

J gene: TRBJ2-7
clone size: few
V gene: TRBV9
D gene: .
CDR3 DNA: TGTGCCAGCAGCGTAGGGGGGCGGGACGAGCAGTACTTC
CDR3 protein: CASSVGGRDEQYF

J gene: TRBJ2-1
clone size: many
V gene: TRBV9
D gene: .
CDR3 DNA: TGTGCCAGCAGTGGGGGAGCCCTGAGGAATGAGCAGTTCTTC
CDR3 protein: CASSGGALRNEQFF

J gene: TRBJ2-1
clone size: many
V gene: TRBV6-1
D gene: .
CDR3 DNA: TGTGCCAGCGTGGGAGAGAATGAGCAGTTCTTC
CDR3 protein: CASVGENEQFF

J gene: TRBJ1-2
clone size: few
V gene: TRBV7-9
D gene: .
CDR3 DNA: TGTGCCAGCAGCTTAGTAATCCACTATGGCTACACCTTC
CDR3 protein: CASSLVIHYGYTF

J gene: TRBJ1-5
clone size: .
V gene: TRBV12-5
D gene: .
CDR3 DNA: TGTGCTAGTGGTTTATGGACGGTGAGCAATCAGCCCCAGCATTTT
CDR3 protein: CASGLWTVSNQPQHF

J gene: TRBJ2-1
clone size: few
V gene: TRBV7-9
D gene: .
CDR3 DNA: TGTGCCAGCAGCCGGCTAGCTTCGGATGAGCAGTTCTTC
CDR3 protein: CASSRLASDEQFF

J gene: TRBJ2-1
clone size: many
V gene: TRBV28
D gene: TRBD2
CDR3 DNA: TGTGCCAGCAGAATTTATAGGGAGGGCCCTTACAATGAGCAGTTCTTC
CDR3 protein: CASRIYREGPYNEQFF

J gene: TRBJ2-1
clone size: .
V gene: TRBV29-1
D gene: TRBD1
CDR3 DNA: TGCAGCGTTTGGGACAGTACCTGGGGCAATGAGCAGTTCTTC
CDR3 protein: CSVWDSTWGNEQFF

J gene: TRBJ2-7
clone size: .
V gene: TRBV20-1
D gene: .
CDR3 DNA: TGCAGTCCTAGAGCTGGCAGGGACTACGAGCAGTACTTC
CDR3 protein: CSPRAGRDYEQYF

J gene: TRBJ2-1
clone size: few
V gene: TRBV15
D gene: .
CDR3 DNA: TGTGCCACCAGCAAAAAGTCGGGATCCTACAATGAGCAGTTCTTC
CDR3 protein: CATSKKSGSYNEQFF

J gene: TRBJ2-3
clone size: once
V gene: TRBV6-1
D gene: TRBD2
CDR3 DNA: TGTGCCAGCAGGACAGCGGGAGCGGGTTTTGATACGCAGTATTTT
CDR3 protein: CASRTAGAGFDTQYF

J gene: TRBJ2-7
clone size: many
V gene: TRBV28
D gene: TRBD1
CDR3 DNA: TGTGCCAGCAGTATGGGGACAGGCCCACACTACGAGCAGTACTTC
CDR3 protein: CASSMGTGPHYEQYF

J gene: TRBJ1-4
clone size: .
V gene: TRBV10-3
D gene: TRBD1
CDR3 DNA: TGTGCCATCAGTGCAACCGGGACAGGGGATGAAAAACTGTTTTTT
CDR3 protein: CAISATGTGDEKLFF

J gene: TRBJ2-7
clone size: .
V gene: TRBV7-9
D gene: .
CDR3 DNA: TGTGCCAGCAGCTCTACCCAGGGATCCTACGAGCAGTACTTC
CDR3 protein: CASSSTQGSYEQYF

J gene: TRBJ1-2
clone size: many
V gene: TRBV9
D gene: .
CDR3 DNA: TGTGCCAGCAGCGTAGAGGCAGACTCTTCTTATGGCTACACCTTC
CDR3 protein: CASSVEADSSYGYTF

J gene: TRBJ2-7
clone size: many
V gene: TRBV25-1
D gene: .
CDR3 DNA: TGTGCCAGCAGTGGGGGACTGTACGAGCAGTACTTC
CDR3 protein: CASSGGLYEQYF

J gene: TRBJ2-5
clone size: many
V gene: TRBV20-1
D gene: .
CDR3 DNA: TGCAGTGCTAGAAGGACGGCCGAAGAGACCCAGTACTTC
CDR3 protein: CSARRTAEETQYF

J gene: TRBJ2-7
clone size: many
V gene: TRBV29-1
D gene: TRBD2
CDR3 DNA: TGCAGCGTTGATGCGGGGGGCGCCTACGAGCAGTACTTC
CDR3 protein: CSVDAGGAYEQYF

J gene: TRBJ2-1
clone size: .
V gene: TRBV7-3
D gene: .
CDR3 DNA: TGTGCCGGCAGCTTAATTGGAAGCGTCGAAGGGAATGAGCAGTTCTTC
CDR3 protein: CAGSLIGSVEGNEQFF